This TCR beta chain is from a study of cytomegalovirus exposure and HLA in healthy donors. This clone was found a few times. The antigen is undetermined. Overall study results and limits: About 87% or about 30% of the time was how often most TCR beta V segments were productive, according to an earlier analysis. The later analysis indicated that the majority of CMV-associated TCR beta chains appeared HLA-restricted. In a later analysis, HLA-associated beta chains showed higher expansion and lower generation probabilities than comparable chains.

Amplification used 60 Vbeta primers and 13 Jbeta primers. Per the original data handling: A later analysis tallied about 80 million unique TCR beta chains, around 9.9 million of them shared. Only in-frame clones appear in the TCRdb table, and some are missing; sequencing was by immunoSEQ multiplex PCR. That table supplies the V and J calls and clone size; D and trimming were determined from the DNA. The top ten hold approximately 6% of the sample, which has approximately 190,000 clones, over 75% seen once. The source of this sequence is a man aged 40-49 years in good health and CMV-seropositive. Source material: PBMCs.

The CDR3 sequence: CASSLGRVNSYEQYF. The CDR3 nucleotides are TGTGCCAGCAGTTTAGGCAGGGTCAACTCCTACGAGCAGTACTTC. The chain couples TRBV28 to TRBJ2-7, with D possibly matching TRBD1 (5 bases). Germline CDR1 and CDR2: MDHEN and SYDVKM. V lost 2 bases and J lost 0, with 11 bases in between. The CDR3 is 15 amino acids.